The rows below give T cell receptor beta chains drawn from one sample of a study of blood T cell repertoires in COVID-19. Profiled with immunoSEQ multiplex PCR; TCRdb holds only in-frame clones, not every one. This sample has over 45,000 clones, with more than 70% found just once. Sample: peripheral blood. These receptors were collected from a woman at least 80 years old with acute or convalescent COVID-19. CDR3s leave out the opening cysteine and the closing phenylalanine or tryptophan.

V,CDR3
TRBV7-9,ASSHSEESYGYT
TRBV18,ASSPDSNEQF
TRBV5-1,ASSPDTDRADYNSPLH
TRBV2,ASSERWEGEAF
TRBV15,ATSIGLAGGQETQY
TRBV4-2,ASSPDRVSAF
TRBV6-5,ASSTGYINYGYT
TRBV7-9,ASSLGAQKTQY
TRBV19,ASSPQTGAENYGYT
TRBV7-2,ASSLGGGTGGGTQY
TRBV5-1,ASSYDRESTEAF
TRBV5-1,ASSLQGQGDTEAF
TRBV3-1/TRBV3-2,ASSQDFGSETQY
TRBV6-5,ASRDRGSPYEQY
TRBV2,ASRQGGDEQF
TRBV2,ASNPDSRREQF
TRBV5-1,ASRFQVTNTEAF
TRBV6-5,ASTRGETQY
TRBV2,ASTMTSTDTQY
TRBV18,ASSPKLPGQSTEKLF
TRBV24-1,ATPGGRVRQPQH
TRBV5-5,ASSLQGAYNSPLH
TRBV3-1/TRBV3-2,ASSRKTSGGPTDTQY
TRBV3-1/TRBV3-2,ASSQDGNSPLH
TRBV25-1,ASSEFSGPTYNEQF
TRBV5-4,ASSLGHRNTEAF
TRBV7-9,ASSRPGGNTEAF
TRBV5-4,ASSQLAGGPGDTQY
TRBV5-1,ASSLGTGVTEAF
TRBV5-4,ASSLQPGAYGYT
TRBV5-6,ASSLAGALNTGELF
TRBV11-1,ASSPFRDMTYSPLH
TRBV7-6,ASSLLSGIQETQY
TRBV19,ASSIGQAAYEQY
TRBV5-1,ASSFGVPIYNEQF
TRBV5-1,ASSFWTGQSGANVLT
TRBV7-9,ASSSQGGTEAF